This T cell receptor (beta chain) is drawn from a study of shared clonotypes between healthy human individuals. All participating donors were Caucasian adults from Nashville, Tennessee. Worth noting for this clone: Its antigen is unknown.

Study-level results: It was expected that sequencing depth would affect clonotype sharing among donors.

Deep-level assay runs were performed. In the authors' workflow: Quality scores were absent from the junction-only immunoSEQ sequences, so filtering differed. Sequenced by immunoSEQ multiplex PCR; TCRdb stores in-frame clones only, minus some. Clonal size and the V and J genes are those of that table, whereas D and trimming came from the DNA. Here the sample spans a few million clones, 90% to 95% being singletons. The TCR originated in a man younger than 35 in good health. Some clones in this sample may be carry-over from other donors' samples. The sequenced material came from naive CD4+ T cells from PBMCs. Noted subset: CD45RA+ positively selected.

Here the CDR3 reads CASSPVQGASKRTEAFF. The CDR3 nucleotides are TGTGCCAGCAGTCCAGTCCAGGGGGCGTCGAAGAGAACTGAAGCTTTCTTT. The chain is built from TRBV25-1 and TRBJ1-1, with 8 bases lining up with TRBD1. The V and J ends lost 5 bases and 5 bases, in that order; junction bases with no gene match: 16. There are 17 residues in the CDR3. Germline assignment: CDR1 MGHDK and CDR2 SYGVNS. Supplemented by reference TRBV25-1 and TRBJ1-1, the full variable domain reads EADIYQTPRYLVIGTGKKITLECSQTMGHDKMYWYQQDPGMELHLIHYSYGVNSTEKGDLSSESTVSRIRTEHFPLTLESARPSHTSQYLCASSPVQGASKRTEAFFGQGTRLTVV.